What follows are 16 T cell receptor beta chains derived from one specimen sequenced in a study of control samples from healthy donors and cancer patients. Sequenced by immunoSEQ multiplex PCR; TCRdb stores in-frame clones only, minus some. The table includes some 130,000 clones, about nine tenths detected once. Sequenced sample: blood. The receptors were sampled from a man younger than 30 in good health.

The chain links TRBV7-9 to TRBJ2-2; D is undetermined. CDR3 length: 13 amino acids. V was trimmed by 1 base and J by 4 bases, leaving 4 bases between them. Per germline, CDR1 SEHNR and CDR2 FQNEAQ (reference sequence). CDR3 loop: CASSLVSTGELFF. DNA of the CDR3: TGTGCCAGCAGCTTAGTGAGCACCGGGGAGCTGTTTTTT. Full variable domain (outside the CDR3, taken from reference TRBV7-9 and TRBJ2-2): DTGVSQNPRHKITKRGQNVTFRCDPISEHNRLYWYRQTLGQGPEFLTYFQNEAQLEKSRLLSDRFSAERPKGSFSTLEIQRTEQGDSAMYLCASSLVSTGELFFGEGSRLTVL.

V and J are TRBV3-1 (or the pseudogene TRBV3-2) and TRBJ1-4, with D possibly being TRBD1 (5 bases). V lost 0 bases and J lost 5, with 10 bases in between. CDR3 length equals 15 residues. Germline-derived CDR1 and CDR2 are LGHDT and YNNKEL (reference sequence). The CDR3 region has the DNA TGTGCCAGCAGCCAAGATCAGGGTTTGAATGAAAAACTGTTTTTT. Protein: CASSQDQGLNEKLFF.

The chain links TRBV10-3 to TRBJ2-7, with 8 bases matching TRBD1. The CDR3 is made up of 14 amino acids. CDR1 and CDR2 (germline): ENHRY, SYGVKD. The J segment lost 2 bases and the V segment lost 7 bases, leaving 7 bases of the junction unmatched. The DNA for the CDR3 is TGTGCCATCACAACTGGACAGGGTACCTACGAGCAGTACTTC. It codes for CAITTGQGTYEQYF.

The chain has TRBV18 and TRBJ2-3; no firm D call. Germline V lookup: CDR1 KGHSH, CDR2 LQKENI. Trimming removed 3 bases from V and 4 bases from J, with 14 bases in between. This CDR3 comprises 15 residues. The CDR3 coding sequence is TGTGCCAGCTCACCTCGGCAACAGATTTCAGATACGCAGTATTTT. Translated, it gives CASSPRQQISDTQYF.

This rearrangement joins TRBV19 to TRBJ1-1; no firm D call. V lost 7 bases to trimming and J lost 5 bases, with 14 bases between them. CDR1 and CDR2 from the germline V gene are LNHDA and SQIVND (reference sequence). This CDR3 has 13 amino acids. The CDR3 protein is CASTSRIRTEAFF. The CDR3, as DNA: TGTGCCAGTACCTCCAGAATACGGACTGAAGCTTTCTTT.

The chain joins TRBV6-2 or TRBV6-3 to TRBJ2-1; no definite D call. The V end lost 2 bases, the J end lost 2 bases, and 7 bases lay between the germline ends. The germline CDR1 and CDR2 sequences are MNHEY and SVGEGT. The CDR3 is 14 amino acids. CDR3 amino acids: CASSYDSTYNEQFF. CDR3 DNA sequence: TGTGCCAGCAGTTACGACTCTACCTACAATGAGCAGTTCTTC.

The gene calls are TRBV4-2 and TRBJ2-1; 8 nucleotides line up with TRBD1. The germline V gene encodes CDR1 LGHNA and CDR2 YNFKEQ. This CDR3 is built from 14 residues. V lost 4 bases and J lost 4; bases outside the gene matches: 3. The CDR3 DNA sequence: TGTGCCAGCAGCCCCCGGGACAGGTACAATGAGCAGTTCTTC. Translated, it gives CASSPRDRYNEQFF.

This clone has just one count. The V call is TRBV7-9, the J call TRBJ1-2; TRBD1 aligns across 8 bases. V dropped 0 bases and J dropped 5; count of bases not matched to a gene: 5. CDR1 is SEHNR, CDR2 FQNEAQ, per germline (reference sequence). The CDR3 extends over 15 amino acids. The CDR3, as DNA: TGTGCCAGCAGCTTAGCCCGGACAGGGCCTTATGGCTACACCTTC. Its translation is CASSLARTGPYGYTF.

V and J are TRBV19 and TRBJ1-6; D is unresolved. Germline V gives CDR1 LNHDA, CDR2 SQIVND (reference sequence). V was cut by 8 bases and J by 8 bases, with 10 bases left in between. The CDR3 spans 12 residues. DNA of the CDR3: TGTGCCAGTCGTTTAATCGATTCACCCCTCCACTTT. Protein: CASRLIDSPLHF.

The chain has TRBV6-5 and TRBJ2-7, with D tentatively TRBD1 (5 bases). CDR3 size: 12 residues. CDR1 and CDR2 (germline): MNHEY, SVGAGI. Trimming stripped 6 bases from V and 2 bases from J, with 8 bases between. In nucleotides, the CDR3 is TGTGCCAGCAGGACAGATACCTACGAGCAGTACTTC. Amino acid sequence: CASRTDTYEQYF.

This clone was observed a single time. J is TRBJ1-5 and V is TRBV6-6; D uncertain. The CDR3 runs 13 residues. Germline loops: CDR1 MNHNY, CDR2 SVGAGI (reference sequence). V was clipped by 2 bases and J by 6 bases, with 8 bases between them. The CDR3: CASSYGGVQPQHF. The CDR3 bases are TGTGCCAGCAGTTACGGTGGGGTTCAGCCCCAGCATTTT.

The chain is built from TRBV5-5 and TRBJ1-3; D may be TRBD1 (6 bases). Trimming shortened V by 0 bases and J by 8 bases, and 18 bases separated the two germline ends. Germline loops: CDR1 SGHKS, CDR2 YYEKEE (reference sequence). The CDR3 is made up of 16 amino acids. CDR3 nucleotides: TGTGCCAGCAGCTTGGTACAGGGAAGGAGGGGAGACACCATATATTTT. Its translation is CASSLVQGRRGDTIYF.

In nucleotides, the CDR3 is TGTGCCAGCAGCCGGGGCGCAGATACGCAGTATTTT. This translates into CASSRGADTQYF. The chain couples TRBV5-4 to TRBJ2-3; the D call may be TRBD1 or TRBD2 (5 bases each). This CDR3 comprises 12 residues. The germline CDR1 and CDR2 sequences are SGHNT and YYREEE (reference sequence). V was shortened by 4 bases and J by 4 bases, with 7 bases between the two germline ends.

The V call is TRBV2, the J call TRBJ2-7, with TRBD1 matching 9 bases. V was clipped by 10 bases and J by 3 bases; unmatched bases: 10. This CDR3 spans 14 amino acids. Germline CDR1 reads SNHLY; CDR2 reads FYNNEI. The CDR3 here is CAIRETGGLYEQYF. DNA of the CDR3: TGTGCCATACGGGAGACAGGGGGGCTCTACGAGCAGTACTTC.

The CDR3 here is CASSVGGNNYEQYF. In DNA form, the CDR3 reads TGTGCCAGCAGCGTTGGGGGCAACAACTACGAGCAGTACTTC. J is TRBJ2-7 and V is TRBV9; D may be TRBD1 (6 bases). This CDR3 has 14 residues. The V gene's germline CDR1 is SGDLS and CDR2 YYNGEE. Trimming cost V 2 bases and J 3 bases, with 12 bases left between them.

The CDR3 coding sequence is TGTGCCAGCAGTTACTTCGGGGGCACCGGGGAGCTGTTTTTT. This sequence encodes CASSYFGGTGELFF. The chain is built from TRBV6-5 and TRBJ2-2; perhaps TRBD2 as D (6 bases). V shed 1 base and J shed 4 bases, with 7 bases lying between them. The CDR3 length is 14 residues. The germline V gene has CDR1 MNHEY and CDR2 SVGAGI.